This T cell receptor (beta chain) originates from a study of blood T cell repertoires in COVID-19. Looking at the study overall: Some COVID-19 samples were acute and others convalescent; all came from the United States, Italy and Spain. PBMCs, B-cell-depleted T cells, or T cells were the source of the cDNA or gDNA that made up the material.

Assay: immunoSEQ multiplex PCR; the TCRdb copy retains only in-frame clones and omits some. Of 95,000 to 100,000 clones listed, almost 95% are singletons. CDR3 length equals 13 residues. V dropped 4 bases and J dropped 4 bases, with 10 bases sitting between them. Germline V gives CDR1 LGHDT, CDR2 YNNKEL (reference sequence). The source material was peripheral blood. V is TRBV3-1 (or the pseudogene TRBV3-2) and J is TRBJ1-1; D might be TRBD1 (6 bases). The clonotype comes from a man aged 50 or older with active COVID-19. CDR3 in amino acids: CASSLGGVTEAFF. In DNA, the CDR3 is TGTGCCAGCAGCCTAGGGGGGGTCACTGAAGCTTTCTTT.